Below, 32 T cell receptor beta chains from the same sample are listed, as sequenced in a study of blood T cell repertoires in COVID-19. Clones were read by immunoSEQ multiplex PCR, and TCRdb kept only the in-frame ones, dropping some. The sample consists of 200,000 to 250,000 clones, roughly 85% of them appearing once. The sample consisted of PBMCs or T cells enriched from blood (not recorded which). The receptors shown here come from a woman in her forties or fifties with acute COVID-19.

This chain joins TRBV18 and TRBJ2-2; TRBD1 aligns across 10 bases. Trimming cost V 4 bases and J 2 bases; bases outside gene matches: 10. This CDR3 is built from 18 residues. Germline V gene data show CDR1 as KGHSH and CDR2 as LQKENI. The CDR3 DNA sequence: TGTGCCAGCTCACAGAAACGGACAGGGGGTTTAAACACCGGGGAGCTGTTTTTT. It codes for CASSQKRTGGLNTGELFF.

This rearrangement joins TRBV4-2 to TRBJ2-3; D is unclear. The germline CDR1 and CDR2 sequences are LGHNA and YNFKEQ. This CDR3 has 19 residues. V lost 0 bases and J lost 2, with 21 bases in between. The CDR3 DNA reads as TGTGCCAGCAGCCAAGATTTTAGCCCCTGGTCTGTAATCACAGATACGCAGTATTTT. Amino acid sequence: CASSQDFSPWSVITDTQYF.

The chain couples TRBV9 to TRBJ2-7, with TRBD1 matching 11 bases. The J segment lost 4 bases and the V segment lost 4 bases, leaving 4 bases of the junction unmatched. The CDR3 spans 14 residues. The germline V gene encodes CDR1 SGDLS and CDR2 YYNGEE. This CDR3 reads CASSIGQGAYEQYF. The CDR3, as DNA: TGTGCCAGCAGCATTGGACAGGGGGCTTACGAGCAGTACTTC.

V and J are TRBV5-1 and TRBJ2-7, with D possibly being TRBD1 (5 bases). The CDR3 spans 15 residues. Looked up from germline, CDR1 is SGHRS and CDR2 is YFSETQ. V lost 3 bases and J 3 bases, leaving 16 bases between the germline ends. CDR3 amino acids: CASSSDSYWNYEQYF. The CDR3 DNA reads TGCGCCAGCAGCTCCGACAGTTATTGGAACTACGAGCAGTACTTC. The full variable domain, its missing parts supplied by reference TRBV5-1 and TRBJ2-7, is KAGVTQTPRYLIKTRGQQVTLSCSPISGHRSVSWYQQTPGQGLQFLFEYFSETQRNKGNFPGRFSGRQFSNSRSEMNVSTLELGDSALYLCASSSDSYWNYEQYFGPGTRLTVT.

This clone has more than one count but fewer than ten. Additional DNA sequences in this sample encode the identical CDR3. The V and J genes are TRBV6-2 or TRBV6-3 and TRBJ1-1, with TRBD1 as a possible D gene (5 bases). V shed 0 bases and J shed 3 bases, with 11 bases lying between them. CDR1 and CDR2 (germline): MNHEY, SVGEGT. This CDR3 is built from 15 residues. The CDR3 region has the DNA TGTGCCAGCAGTTACTCAGCGGGACGGCACACTGAAGCTTTCTTT. Translation gives CASSYSAGRHTEAFF.

This chain joins TRBV3-1 (or the pseudogene TRBV3-2) and TRBJ2-1; 10 bases align to TRBD2. Germline CDR1 LGHDT, CDR2 YNNKEL (reference sequence). With V trimmed by 1 base and J by 6 bases, 9 bases remained unmatched. This CDR3 region has 17 residues. CDR3 loop: CASSQVPSGGLGNEQFF. The CDR3 region has the DNA TGTGCCAGCAGCCAAGTTCCTAGCGGGGGCCTGGGCAATGAGCAGTTCTTC.

There are a few counts of this clone. The CDR3 here is CASSRQGGNEKLFF. The CDR3 DNA is TGTGCCAGCAGTCGACAGGGGGGTAATGAAAAACTGTTTTTT. The chain recombines TRBV6-5 with TRBJ1-4; 9 nucleotides line up with TRBD1. The length of the CDR3 is 14 residues. V was pared by 5 bases and J by 4 bases, with 2 bases of the junction left unmatched. CDR1 MNHEY and CDR2 SVGAGI come from the germline V gene.

This clone came up a few times. J is TRBJ1-2 and V is TRBV4-3, with 9 bases that match TRBD1. Germline V CDR1 and CDR2: LGHNA, YSLEER. This CDR3 is built from 14 residues. Germline trimming cut 4 bases from V and 3 bases from J; bases unmatched to any gene: 3. The CDR3 reads CASSPGQGDYGYTF. In DNA form, the CDR3 reads TGCGCCAGCAGCCCGGGACAGGGAGACTATGGCTACACCTTC.

This rearrangement joins TRBV6-5 to TRBJ1-2, with D possibly being TRBD1 (6 bases). V lost 7 bases and J lost 2, with 11 bases in between. This CDR3 comprises 13 residues. From germline, CDR1 is MNHEY and CDR2 SVGAGI. The CDR3 loop is CASTATGNYGYTF. As DNA, the CDR3 is TGTGCCAGCACCGCAACAGGGAACTATGGCTACACCTTC.

This chain uses TRBV18 with TRBJ2-1; D remains ambiguous. Germline CDR1 and CDR2: KGHSH and LQKENI. CDR3 length: 11 residues. V was clipped by 2 bases and J by 10 bases, with 6 bases between them. CDR3 residues: CASSPGQEQFF. CDR3 in DNA: TGTGCCAGCTCACCAGGGCAGGAGCAGTTCTTC. The full variable domain, completed using reference TRBV18 and TRBJ2-1, is NAGVMQNPRHLVRRRGQEARLRCSPMKGHSHVYWYRQLPEEGLKFMVYLQKENIIDESGMPKERFSAEFPKEGPSILRIQQVVRGDSAAYFCASSPGQEQFFGPGTRLTVL.

V gene TRBV9 combines with J gene TRBJ1-1; unclear D gene. In germline, CDR1 is SGDLS, CDR2 YYNGEE. The CDR3 is 14 amino acids. Trimming removed 3 bases at V and 2 bases at J, with 11 bases between. The CDR3 spells CASSASSGNTEAFF. The CDR3 DNA reads TGTGCCAGCAGCGCTAGCTCAGGAAACACTGAAGCTTTCTTT.

The rearrangement links TRBV10-3 to TRBJ1-2, with a possible D match to TRBD1 (6 bases). This CDR3 spans 15 amino acids. Germline lookup yields CDR1 ENHRY and CDR2 SYGVKD. Trimming shortened V by 0 bases and J by 4 bases, and 12 bases separated the two germline ends. The CDR3 DNA reads as TGTGCCATCAGTGAGTCAGCAGGGGAGATCTATGGCTACACCTTC. As protein: CAISESAGEIYGYTF.

The chain uses TRBV5-1 and TRBJ2-5; D may be TRBD2 (5 bases). With 4 bases removed from V and 5 bases from J, the gap between germline ends came to 12 bases. Germline CDR1 and CDR2: SGHRS and YFSETQ. The CDR3 runs 13 residues. This CDR3 is CASSPVSGETQYF. The CDR3 DNA follows: TGCGCCAGCAGCCCCGTTTCGGGGGAGACCCAGTACTTC. Variable domain in full (rest from reference TRBV5-1 and TRBJ2-5): KAGVTQTPRYLIKTRGQQVTLSCSPISGHRSVSWYQQTPGQGLQFLFEYFSETQRNKGNFPGRFSGRQFSNSRSEMNVSTLELGDSALYLCASSPVSGETQYFGPGTRLLVL.

This clone showed up just once. This chain joins TRBV5-4 and TRBJ2-7; D might be TRBD2 (7 bases). Germline assignment: CDR1 SGHNT and CDR2 YYREEE (reference sequence). Trimming left V 4 bases short and J 5 bases short, with 22 bases between. CDR3 length equals 16 residues. CDR3 residues: CASSPGIGGVRDEQYF. CDR3 coding DNA: TGTGCCAGCAGCCCGGGGATAGGGGGGGTCAGGGACGAGCAGTACTTC.

This clone was seen a single time. The chain employs TRBV6-5 and TRBJ1-1; the D gene is possibly TRBD1 (5 bases). This CDR3 spans 15 amino acids. V was pared by 5 bases and J by 0 bases, with 13 bases between. Germline V CDR1 and CDR2: MNHEY, SVGAGI. The CDR3 nucleotides are TGTGCCAGCAGTCAGCAAGGGGCCATGAACACTGAAGCTTTCTTT. Amino acid sequence: CASSQQGAMNTEAFF.

The chain combines TRBV7-8 with TRBJ1-1; no clear D. With 11 bases removed from V and 1 base from J, the gap between germline ends came to 11 bases. Germline CDR1 reads SGHVS; CDR2 reads FQNEAQ. The CDR3 sequence is 12 residues long. Here the CDR3 reads CASGSKNTEAFF. CDR3 in DNA: TGTGCCTCCGGGAGTAAGAACACTGAAGCTTTCTTT.

V is TRBV30 and J is TRBJ1-6; 9 bases fit TRBD1. V lost 4 bases to trimming and J lost 15 bases; unmatched junction nucleotides: 4. Germline CDR1 is GTSNPN and CDR2 is SVGIG (reference sequence). The CDR3 is 11 amino acids. For the CDR3, the DNA is TGTGCCTGGAATCGGGACAGGGTCCTCCACTTT. This codes for CAWNRDRVLHF.

The chain joins TRBV11-1 to TRBJ2-7; a possible D gene is TRBD1 (6 bases). The CDR3 length is 14 residues. V was trimmed by 5 bases and J by 2 bases, leaving 13 bases between them. Germline CDR1 reads SGHAT; CDR2 reads FQDESV (reference sequence). Here the CDR3 reads CASSRQESPYEQYF. The CDR3 DNA is TGTGCCAGCAGCCGACAGGAGTCCCCCTACGAGCAGTACTTC.

The genes are TRBV7-2 and TRBJ1-2; D call uncertain. This CDR3 spans 16 amino acids. Germline CDR1 and CDR2: SGHTA and FQGNSA. V lost 7 bases, J lost 8 bases, and 26 bases lay in between. CDR3 nucleotides: TGTGCCAGCAACCAAGAGGGCGGGCGAGGGCATATCGGCTACACCTTC. Translated: CASNQEGGRGHIGYTF.

The J gene is TRBJ1-5, the V gene TRBV7-2; TRBD1 agrees at 7 bases. V dropped 5 bases and J dropped 0; count of bases not matched to a gene: 7. The CDR3 has 16 amino acids. From germline, CDR1 is SGHTA and CDR2 FQGNSA. The CDR3 DNA reads as TGTGCCAGCAGCATTAAGGGGGCATATAGCAATCAGCCCCAGCATTTT. It is translated as CASSIKGAYSNQPQHF.

In DNA, the CDR3 is TGCGCCAGCAGGCAGTCAGGAGCAGGGTCCGGGGAGCTGTTTTTT. Translation gives CASRQSGAGSGELFF. The chain uses TRBV10-2 and TRBJ2-2; D possibly corresponds to TRBD1 (5 bases). The V gene's germline CDR1 is WSHSY and CDR2 SAAADI. V shed 6 bases and J shed 6 bases, with 17 bases lying between them. The CDR3 spans 15 residues.

V usage is TRBV19 and J usage is TRBJ1-1; D uncertain. The CDR3 sequence is 14 residues long. V shed 0 bases and J shed 0 bases, with 5 bases lying between them. CDR1 is LNHDA and CDR2 is SQIVND in the germline V gene (reference sequence). The CDR3 spells CASSIDLMNTEAFF. CDR3 coding DNA: TGTGCCAGTAGTATAGATCTTATGAACACTGAAGCTTTCTTT.

This clone has only one observation. The chain couples TRBV5-1 to TRBJ1-6; 11 nucleotides line up with TRBD1. The CDR3 has 16 amino acids. Germline values: CDR1 SGHRS, CDR2 YFSETQ. The V and J ends lost 0 bases and 6 bases, in that order; junction bases with no gene match: 2. The CDR3: CASSLAGTGGNSPLHF. The CDR3 nucleotides are TGCGCCAGCAGCTTGGCCGGGACAGGGGGTAATTCACCCCTCCACTTT.

The gene calls are TRBV11-3 and TRBJ2-1, with TRBD2 matching 8 bases. V shed 5 bases, J shed 0 bases, and the junction held 6 bases outside the gene matches. The CDR3 runs to 16 residues. Per the germline V gene, CDR1 is SGHNT and CDR2 is YENEEA. The CDR3 DNA follows: TGTGCCAGCAGCCCCGGAGGGACTAGCTCCTACAATGAGCAGTTCTTC. Translating gives CASSPGGTSSYNEQFF.

The chain joins TRBV6-1 to TRBJ1-1, with 8 bases that match TRBD1. Germline loops: CDR1 MNHNS, CDR2 SASEGT. The CDR3 is made up of 16 amino acids. V shed 1 base and J 1 base; nucleotides not matched to a gene: 5. CDR3 protein: CASSEGFGQGNTEAFF. In DNA form, the CDR3 reads TGTGCCAGCAGTGAAGGATTTGGACAGGGGAACACTGAAGCTTTCTTT.

CDR3 amino acids: CASSLRLAAGNTIYF. DNA for the CDR3: TGTGCCAGCAGCTTACGATTAGCCGCTGGAAACACCATATATTTT. This rearrangement joins TRBV13 to TRBJ1-3; no clear D. The V end lost 2 bases, the J end lost 2 bases, and 10 bases lay between the germline ends. Looked up from germline, CDR1 is PRHDT and CDR2 is FYEKMQ (reference sequence). The CDR3 sequence is 15 residues long.

V and J are TRBV6-5 and TRBJ2-7; the match to TRBD1 covers 8 bases. V lost 6 bases, J lost 7 bases, and 8 bases stayed unmatched. Looked up from germline, CDR1 is MNHEY and CDR2 is SVGAGI. This CDR3 region has 13 residues. CDR3 bases: TGTGCCAGCAGCCTCACAGGGGGTGGGGAGCAGTACTTC. This codes for CASSLTGGGEQYF.

The J gene is TRBJ1-4, the V gene TRBV7-2, with D unclear. This CDR3 is 15 amino acids long. CDR1 is SGHTA and CDR2 is FQGNSA in the germline V gene. Trimming cost V 3 bases and J 5 bases, with 13 bases left between them. CDR3 sequence reads: CASSFFTQTNEKLFF. The CDR3 nucleotides read TGTGCCAGCAGCTTTTTTACCCAGACAAATGAAAAACTGTTTTTT.

This clone was detected only once. The J gene is TRBJ2-5, the V gene TRBV11-2; TRBD2 agrees at 9 bases. The CDR3 is 12 residues long. The ends lost 6 bases at V and 6 bases at J; junction bases unmatched: 2. Germline CDR1 reads SGHAT; CDR2 reads FQNNGV. The CDR3 reads CASRREGQTQYF. The CDR3 DNA sequence: TGTGCCAGCAGGCGGGAGGGCCAGACCCAGTACTTC.

The J gene is TRBJ1-2, the V gene TRBV3-1 (or the pseudogene TRBV3-2); 7 nucleotides align to TRBD1. The trim removed 4 bases at V and 8 bases at J, leaving 10 bases unmatched. The germline V gene has CDR1 LGHDT and CDR2 YNNKEL (reference sequence). CDR3 length: 14 amino acids. The chain's CDR3 is CASSPAATGQGYTF. CDR3 nucleotides: TGTGCCAGCAGCCCCGCGGCGACAGGGCAAGGCTACACCTTC.

This clone has only one observation. Other nucleotide sequences from this sample produce the same CDR3. V usage is TRBV18 and J usage is TRBJ1-2, with D possibly matching TRBD1 (6 bases). The V gene lost 3 bases and the J gene lost 8 bases, with 10 bases spanning the gap. The CDR3 sequence is 12 residues long. CDR1 and CDR2 from the germline V gene are KGHSH and LQKENI. CDR3 protein: CASSPDRYGYTF. CDR3 sequence (DNA): TGTGCCAGCTCACCCGACAGGTACGGCTACACCTTC.

This rearrangement joins TRBV9 to TRBJ1-1; D remains unclear. V lost 4 bases and J 0 bases, leaving 7 bases between the germline ends. The CDR3 covers 13 residues. From germline, CDR1 is SGDLS and CDR2 YYNGEE. The CDR3 loop is CASSPQMNTEAFF. The CDR3 bases are TGTGCCAGCAGCCCTCAGATGAACACTGAAGCTTTCTTT.